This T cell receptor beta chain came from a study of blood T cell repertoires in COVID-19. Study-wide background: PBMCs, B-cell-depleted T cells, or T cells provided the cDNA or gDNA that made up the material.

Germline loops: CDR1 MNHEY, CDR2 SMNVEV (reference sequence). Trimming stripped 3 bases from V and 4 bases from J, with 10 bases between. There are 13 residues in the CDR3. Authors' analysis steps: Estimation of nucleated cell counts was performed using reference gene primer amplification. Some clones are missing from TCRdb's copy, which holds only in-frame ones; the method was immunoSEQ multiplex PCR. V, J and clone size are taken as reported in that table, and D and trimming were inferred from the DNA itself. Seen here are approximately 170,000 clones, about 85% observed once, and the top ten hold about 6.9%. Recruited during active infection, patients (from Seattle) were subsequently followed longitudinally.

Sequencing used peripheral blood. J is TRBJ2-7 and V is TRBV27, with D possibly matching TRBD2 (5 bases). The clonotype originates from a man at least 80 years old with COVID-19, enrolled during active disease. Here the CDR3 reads CASSLAGVYEQYF. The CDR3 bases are TGTGCCAGCAGTTTGGCCGGGGTTTACGAGCAGTACTTC.